In this sample, the clone carrying this TCR beta chain turned up a few times. No antigen is known for it. This sample is part of a study of cytomegalovirus exposure and HLA in healthy donors. Using immunoSEQ multiplex PCR, the repertoire was profiled, and TCRdb retains in-frame clones only, with some absent. This sample yields 150,000 to 200,000 clones, of which around 81% are seen a single time; 2% to 2.5% belongs to the top ten. The study's findings and limits: Listed as cytomegalovirus-associated were 150 or so TCR beta chains. The majority of TCR sequences were rare, yet some public TCRs appeared in many donors. Within the approximately 130 validation repertoires, first-cohort TCR clusters tended to co-occur, according to a later analysis.

The donors were part of the validation cohort of fewer than 150 subjects. That cohort was separate from the first cohort, which comprised 550 to 750 subjects. Between the trimmed V and J ends, which lost 6 bases and 1 base, there was a span of 6 bases. Germline V gives CDR1 MRHNA, CDR2 SNTAGT. There are 13 residues in the CDR3. This TCR came from a man aged 25-40 years in good health and CMV-seropositive. This chain uses TRBV6-4 with TRBJ2-2; possible D gene TRBD2, 6 bases. The specimen sequenced was PBMCs. CDR3: CASSGGNTGELFF. In DNA form, the CDR3 reads TGTGCCAGCAGCGGGGGGAACACCGGGGAGCTGTTTTTT.